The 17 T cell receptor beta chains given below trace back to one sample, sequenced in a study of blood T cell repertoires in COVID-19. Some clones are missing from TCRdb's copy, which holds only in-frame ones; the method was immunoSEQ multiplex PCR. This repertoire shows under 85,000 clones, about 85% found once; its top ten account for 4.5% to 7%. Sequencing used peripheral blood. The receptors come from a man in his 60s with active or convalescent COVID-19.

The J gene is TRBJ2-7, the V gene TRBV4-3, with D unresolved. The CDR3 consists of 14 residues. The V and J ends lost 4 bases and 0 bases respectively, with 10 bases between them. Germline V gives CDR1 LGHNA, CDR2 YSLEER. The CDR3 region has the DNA TGCGCCAGCAGCCGCACCAGGAACTCCTACGAGCAGTACTTC. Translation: CASSRTRNSYEQYF.

CDR3 nucleotide sequence: TGCAGTGCTAGTAAGGCGGCGGGGGACGCCGGGGAGCTGTTTTTT. Protein sequence: CSASKAAGDAGELFF. The rearrangement links TRBV20-1 to TRBJ2-2, with 7 bases lining up with TRBD2. The CDR3 covers 15 residues. Per germline, CDR1 DFQATT and CDR2 SNEGSKA (reference sequence). V shed 3 bases, J shed 6 bases, and the junction held 10 bases outside the gene matches.

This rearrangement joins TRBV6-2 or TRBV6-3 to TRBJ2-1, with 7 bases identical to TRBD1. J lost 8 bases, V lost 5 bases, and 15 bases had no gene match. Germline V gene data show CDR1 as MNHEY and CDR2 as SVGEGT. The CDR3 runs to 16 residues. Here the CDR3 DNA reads TGTGCCAGCAGTGGACAGGTGGGGAGCCAGGTCGATGAGCAGTTCTTC. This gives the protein CASSGQVGSQVDEQFF.

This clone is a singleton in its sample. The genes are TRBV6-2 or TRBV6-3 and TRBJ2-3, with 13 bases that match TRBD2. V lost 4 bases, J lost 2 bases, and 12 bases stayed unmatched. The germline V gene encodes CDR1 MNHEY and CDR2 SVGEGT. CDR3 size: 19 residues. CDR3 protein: CASSSGLAGSIHITDTQYF. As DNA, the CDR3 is TGTGCCAGCAGTTCGGGACTAGCGGGGTCGATTCACATCACAGATACGCAGTATTTT.

The CDR3, as DNA: TGTGCCACCAGTGATTTGGGAGATGAGCAGTTCTTC. Translated: CATSDLGDEQFF. V and J are TRBV24-1 and TRBJ2-1; no clear D gene. Germline-derived CDR1 and CDR2 are KGHDR and SFDVKD. Between the trimmed V and J ends, which lost 0 bases and 8 bases, there was a span of 4 bases. This CDR3 is built from 12 residues.

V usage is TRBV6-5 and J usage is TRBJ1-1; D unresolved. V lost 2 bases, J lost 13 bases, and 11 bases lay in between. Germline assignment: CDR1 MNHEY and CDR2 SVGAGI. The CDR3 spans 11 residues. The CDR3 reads CASSYGLENFF. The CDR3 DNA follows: TGTGCCAGCAGTTACGGATTGGAGAATTTCTTT.

CDR3 protein: CASSSFQGAEAFF. CDR3 sequence (DNA): TGTGCCAGCAGCTCGTTCCAGGGGGCTGAAGCTTTCTTT. The rearrangement links TRBV11-2 to TRBJ1-1; TRBD1 matches at 7 bases. The V and J ends lost 4 bases and 6 bases, in that order; junction bases with no gene match: 5. Germline CDR1 is SGHAT and CDR2 is FQNNGV. The CDR3 has 13 residues.

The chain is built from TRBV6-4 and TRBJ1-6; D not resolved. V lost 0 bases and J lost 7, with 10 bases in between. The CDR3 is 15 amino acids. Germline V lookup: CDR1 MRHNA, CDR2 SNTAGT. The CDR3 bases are TGTGCCAGCAGTGACTCATACGGGATGAATTCACCCCTCCACTTT. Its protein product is CASSDSYGMNSPLHF.

The CDR3 sequence is CASSLGQGRYGYTF. Here the CDR3 DNA reads TGCGCCAGCAGCTTAGGACAGGGACGCTATGGCTACACCTTC. The chain couples TRBV5-1 to TRBJ1-2; TRBD1 agrees at 8 bases. Germline V gene lookup returns CDR1 SGHRS and CDR2 YFSETQ. The J segment lost 4 bases and the V segment lost 2 bases, leaving 4 bases of the junction unmatched. The length of the CDR3 is 14 residues.

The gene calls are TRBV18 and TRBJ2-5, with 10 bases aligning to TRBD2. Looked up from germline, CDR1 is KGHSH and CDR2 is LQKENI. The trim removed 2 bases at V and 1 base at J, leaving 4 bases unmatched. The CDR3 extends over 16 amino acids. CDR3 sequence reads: CASSPRSSGGQETQYF. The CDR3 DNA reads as TGTGCCAGCTCACCAAGGTCTAGCGGGGGCCAAGAGACCCAGTACTTC.

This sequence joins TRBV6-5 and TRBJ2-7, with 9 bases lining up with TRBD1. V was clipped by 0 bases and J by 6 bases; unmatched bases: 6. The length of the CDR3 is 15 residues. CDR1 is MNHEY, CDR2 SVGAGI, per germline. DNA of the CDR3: TGTGCCAGCAGTTACTCACCGGGACAGGGAGGCGAGCAGTACTTC. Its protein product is CASSYSPGQGGEQYF.

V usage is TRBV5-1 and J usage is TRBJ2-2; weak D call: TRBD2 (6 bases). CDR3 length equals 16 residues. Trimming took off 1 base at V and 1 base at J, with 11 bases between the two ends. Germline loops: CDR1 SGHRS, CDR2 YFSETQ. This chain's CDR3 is CASSLSPSENTGELFF. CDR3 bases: TGCGCCAGCAGCTTGTCTCCTAGCGAGAACACCGGGGAGCTGTTTTTT.

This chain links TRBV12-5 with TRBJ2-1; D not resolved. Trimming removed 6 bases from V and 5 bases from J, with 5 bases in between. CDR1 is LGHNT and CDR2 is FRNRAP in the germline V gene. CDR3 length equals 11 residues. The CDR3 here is CASGSNNEQFF. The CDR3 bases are TGTGCTAGTGGATCCAACAATGAGCAGTTCTTC.

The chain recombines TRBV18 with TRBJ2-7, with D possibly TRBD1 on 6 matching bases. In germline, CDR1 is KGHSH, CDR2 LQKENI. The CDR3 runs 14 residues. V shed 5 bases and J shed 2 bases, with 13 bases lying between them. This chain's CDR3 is CASSSGTRTYEQYF. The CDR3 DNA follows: TGTGCCAGCTCATCCGGGACACGTACCTACGAGCAGTACTTC.

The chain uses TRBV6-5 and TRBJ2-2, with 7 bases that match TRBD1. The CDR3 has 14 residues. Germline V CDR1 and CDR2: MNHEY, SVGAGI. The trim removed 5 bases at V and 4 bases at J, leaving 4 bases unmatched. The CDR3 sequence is CASSRGPGTGELFF. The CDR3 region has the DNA TGTGCCAGCAGTAGGGGGCCGGGCACCGGGGAGCTGTTTTTT.

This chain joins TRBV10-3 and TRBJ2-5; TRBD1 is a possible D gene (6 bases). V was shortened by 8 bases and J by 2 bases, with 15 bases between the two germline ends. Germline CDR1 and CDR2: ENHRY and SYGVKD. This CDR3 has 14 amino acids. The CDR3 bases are TGTGCCATCGGCCTAGACAGGAATCAAGAGACCCAGTACTTC. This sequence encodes CAIGLDRNQETQYF.

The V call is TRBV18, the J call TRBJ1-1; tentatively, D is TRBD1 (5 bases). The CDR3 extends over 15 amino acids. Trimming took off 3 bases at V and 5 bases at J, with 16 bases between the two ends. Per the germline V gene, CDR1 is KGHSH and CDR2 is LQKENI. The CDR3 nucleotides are TGTGCCAGCTCACCCCTCGCAGGGAAGGGAACTGAAGCTTTCTTT. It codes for CASSPLAGKGTEAFF.